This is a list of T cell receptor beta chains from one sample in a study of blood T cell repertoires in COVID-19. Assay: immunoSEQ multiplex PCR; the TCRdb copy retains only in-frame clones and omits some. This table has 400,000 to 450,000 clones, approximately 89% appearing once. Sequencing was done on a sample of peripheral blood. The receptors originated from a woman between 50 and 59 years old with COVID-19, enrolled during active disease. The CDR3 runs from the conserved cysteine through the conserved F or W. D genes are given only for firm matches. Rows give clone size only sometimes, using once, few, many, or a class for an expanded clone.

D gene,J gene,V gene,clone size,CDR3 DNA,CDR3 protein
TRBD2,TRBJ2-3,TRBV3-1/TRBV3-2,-,TGTGCCAGCAGCTTAAGCGGGGGGGGAAGCACAGATACGCAGTATTTT,CASSLSGGGSTDTQYF
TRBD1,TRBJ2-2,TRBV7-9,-,TGTGCCAGCAGATTACAGGGGATTACCACTAACACCGGGGAGCTGTTTTTT,CASRLQGITTNTGELFF
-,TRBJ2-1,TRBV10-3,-,TGTGCCATCAGTGTAGGACTTGCCTACAATGAGCAGTTCTTC,CAISVGLAYNEQFF
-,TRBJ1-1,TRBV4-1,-,TGCGCCAGCAGCCTTATGGGGCAGGGTGGAACTGAAGCTTTCTTT,CASSLMGQGGTEAFF
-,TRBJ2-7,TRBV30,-,TGTGCCTGGAGTGTAGCCGCGTACTACGAGCAGTACTTC,CAWSVAAYYEQYF
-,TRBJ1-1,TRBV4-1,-,TGCGCCAGCAGCCAAGTCTTCCCCCTAGGGCCCGGGATGAACACTGAAGCTTTCTTT,CASSQVFPLGPGMNTEAFF
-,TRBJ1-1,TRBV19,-,TGTGCCAGTAGCCCTCGAGGAGGTGCCACTGAAGCTTTCTTT,CASSPRGGATEAFF
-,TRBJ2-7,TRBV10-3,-,TGTGCCATCAGTGAGGCAACAGGGTACTGGGAGCAGTACTTC,CAISEATGYWEQYF
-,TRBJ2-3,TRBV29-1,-,TGCAGCGTATCAGGGGCAGATACGCAGTATTTT,CSVSGADTQYF
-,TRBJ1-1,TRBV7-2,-,TGTGCCAGCAGCTTGCTCCTTCGAGGGACTGAAGCTTTCTTT,CASSLLLRGTEAFF
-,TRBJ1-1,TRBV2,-,TGTGCCAGCAGTGTGAAGTTGGGGGAGGGAACTGAAGCTTTCTTT,CASSVKLGEGTEAFF
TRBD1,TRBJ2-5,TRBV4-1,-,TGCGCCAGCAGCAGCCTGGGACAGGGAGACCAAGAGACCCAGTACTTC,CASSSLGQGDQETQYF
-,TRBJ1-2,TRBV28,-,TGTGCCAGCAGTTTAGAGTACCCCGACGGGGGCTACACCTTC,CASSLEYPDGGYTF
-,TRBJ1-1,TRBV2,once,TGTGCCAGCAGTGAAGATGCGGGGAAGGGGACTGAAGCTTTCTTT,CASSEDAGKGTEAFF
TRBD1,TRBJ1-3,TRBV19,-,TGTGCCAGTAGTATTCGAGGGACAGGGGCCTTCGCTGGAAACACCATATATTTT,CASSIRGTGAFAGNTIYF
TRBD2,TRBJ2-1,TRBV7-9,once,TGTGCCAGCAGCCCGCCCGGGGGGGGCAAGTACAATGAGCAGTTCTTC,CASSPPGGGKYNEQFF
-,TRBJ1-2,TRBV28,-,TGTGCCAGCAGGGGGGAGGGGGGCGATGGCTACACCTTC,CASRGEGGDGYTF
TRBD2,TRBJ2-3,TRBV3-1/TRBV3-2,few,TGTGCCAGCAGCCCGCGACTGGCTAGCGGCCCTAGGTTATATACGCAGTATTTT,CASSPRLASGPRLYTQYF
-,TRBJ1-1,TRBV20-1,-,TGCAGTGCTAGGCCCAGGGAAGCTTTCTTT,CSARPREAFF
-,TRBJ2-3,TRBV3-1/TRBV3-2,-,TGTGCCAGCAGCCAAGCATACGGTGATACGCAGTATTTT,CASSQAYGDTQYF
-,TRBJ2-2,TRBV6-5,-,TGTGCCAGCAGGTCCCGGGGTAGGGGGACCGGGGAGCTGTTTTTT,CASRSRGRGTGELFF
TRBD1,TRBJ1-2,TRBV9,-,TGTGCCAGCAGCGTAGCCGGGACAGGGATTGACTATGGCTACACCTTC,CASSVAGTGIDYGYTF
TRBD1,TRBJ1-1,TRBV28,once,TGTGCCAGTACCCGACAGGGGGCTCTGAACACTGAAGCTTTCTTT,CASTRQGALNTEAFF
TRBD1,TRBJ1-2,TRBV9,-,TGTGCCAGCAGCTCCCGGACAGGGAATGGCTACACCTTC,CASSSRTGNGYTF
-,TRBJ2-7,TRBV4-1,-,TGCGCCAGCAGCCAAGATTGGGGCTTCTTTCGGGGGACGACCTACGAGCAGTACTTC,CASSQDWGFFRGTTYEQYF
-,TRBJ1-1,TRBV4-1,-,TGCGCCAGCAGCCAAGAATCGGGGATGAACACTGAAGCTTTCTTT,CASSQESGMNTEAFF
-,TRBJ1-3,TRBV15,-,TGTGCCACCAGCAGAGATATCGGAGCTGGAAACACCATATATTTT,CATSRDIGAGNTIYF
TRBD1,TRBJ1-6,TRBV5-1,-,TGCGCCAGCAGCCGATGGGACAGCTCTTCACCCCTCCACTTT,CASSRWDSSSPLHF
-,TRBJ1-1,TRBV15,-,TGTGCCACCAGCAGAGACGGGGGGCTCGTGAACACTGAAGCTTTCTTT,CATSRDGGLVNTEAFF
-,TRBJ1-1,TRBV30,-,TGTGCCTGGAGTGTACAGGGAGACACTGAAGCTTTCTTT,CAWSVQGDTEAFF
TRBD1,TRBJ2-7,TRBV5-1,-,TGCGCCAGCAGCACAGGGGGCACCTACGAGCAGTACTTC,CASSTGGTYEQYF
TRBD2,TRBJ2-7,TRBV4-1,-,TGCGCCAGCAGCCGTCTGTTAGATCTAGCGGGTTCCTACGAGCAGTACTTC,CASSRLLDLAGSYEQYF
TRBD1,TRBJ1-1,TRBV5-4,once,TGTGCCAGCAGCTCGACAGGGATAAACACTGAAGCTTTCTTT,CASSSTGINTEAFF
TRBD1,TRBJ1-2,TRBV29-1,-,TGCAGCGTTGCTCAGGGGGACTATGGCTACACCTTC,CSVAQGDYGYTF
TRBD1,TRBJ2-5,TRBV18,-,TGTGCCAGCTCACCCGGGACAGCGCAAGAGACCCAGTACTTC,CASSPGTAQETQYF
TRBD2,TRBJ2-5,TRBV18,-,TGTGCCAGCTCACCTCTAGCGGGGGAGGAGACCCAGTACTTC,CASSPLAGEETQYF
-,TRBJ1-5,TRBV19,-,TGTGCCAGTAGTATAGGGCAGGGGAATCAGCCCCAGCATTTT,CASSIGQGNQPQHF
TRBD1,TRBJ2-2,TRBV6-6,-,TGTGCCAGCAGTTGGGACAGGAAAACCGGGGAGCTGTTTTTT,CASSWDRKTGELFF
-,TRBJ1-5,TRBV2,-,TGTGCCAGCGGGAGGGGTAGCAATCAGCCCCAGCATTTT,CASGRGSNQPQHF
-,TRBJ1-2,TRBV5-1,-,TGCGCCAGCACCCCACTAAGGGACACGGATGGCTACACCTTC,CASTPLRDTDGYTF